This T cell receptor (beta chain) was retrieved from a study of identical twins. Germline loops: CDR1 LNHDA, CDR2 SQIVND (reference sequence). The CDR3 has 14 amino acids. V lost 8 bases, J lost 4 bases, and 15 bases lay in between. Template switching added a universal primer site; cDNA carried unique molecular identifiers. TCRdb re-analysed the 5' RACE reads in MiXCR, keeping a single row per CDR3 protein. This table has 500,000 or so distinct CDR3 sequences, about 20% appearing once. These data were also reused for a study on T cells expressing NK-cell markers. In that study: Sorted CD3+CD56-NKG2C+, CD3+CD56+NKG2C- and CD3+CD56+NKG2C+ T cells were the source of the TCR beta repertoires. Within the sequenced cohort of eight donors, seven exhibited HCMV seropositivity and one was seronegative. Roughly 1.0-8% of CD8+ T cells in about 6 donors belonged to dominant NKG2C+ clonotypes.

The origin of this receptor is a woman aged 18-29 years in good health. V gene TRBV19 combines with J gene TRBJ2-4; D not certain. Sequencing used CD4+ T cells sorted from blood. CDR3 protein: CASAAGPVKNIQYF. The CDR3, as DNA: TGTGCCAGTGCGGCCGGCCCCGTAAAAAACATTCAGTACTTC.